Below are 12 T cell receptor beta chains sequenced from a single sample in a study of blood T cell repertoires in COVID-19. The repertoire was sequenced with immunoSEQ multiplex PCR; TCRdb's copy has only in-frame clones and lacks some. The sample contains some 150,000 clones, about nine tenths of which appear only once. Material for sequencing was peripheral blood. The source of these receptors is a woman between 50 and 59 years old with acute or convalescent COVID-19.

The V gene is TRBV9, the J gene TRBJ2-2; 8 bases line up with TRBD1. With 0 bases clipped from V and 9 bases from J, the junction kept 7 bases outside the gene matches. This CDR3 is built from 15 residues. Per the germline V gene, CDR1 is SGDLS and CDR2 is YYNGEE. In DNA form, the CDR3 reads TGTGCCAGCAGCGTAGACAGGGGGTCCGCCCGGGAGCTGTTTTTT. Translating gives CASSVDRGSARELFF.

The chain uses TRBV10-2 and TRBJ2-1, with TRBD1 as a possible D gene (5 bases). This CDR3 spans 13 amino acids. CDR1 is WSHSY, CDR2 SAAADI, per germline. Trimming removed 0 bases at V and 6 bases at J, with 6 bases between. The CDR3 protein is CASSESGPNEQFF. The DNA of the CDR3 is TGCGCCAGCAGTGAGTCGGGGCCCAATGAGCAGTTCTTC.

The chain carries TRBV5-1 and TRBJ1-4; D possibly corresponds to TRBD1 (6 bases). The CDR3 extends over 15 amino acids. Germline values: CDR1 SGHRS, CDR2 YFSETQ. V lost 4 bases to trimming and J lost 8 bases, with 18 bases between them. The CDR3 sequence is CASSPAAGEGEKLFF. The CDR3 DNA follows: TGCGCCAGCAGCCCGGCCGCAGGGGAGGGGGAAAAACTGTTTTTT. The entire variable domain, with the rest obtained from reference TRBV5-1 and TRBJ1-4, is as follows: KAGVTQTPRYLIKTRGQQVTLSCSPISGHRSVSWYQQTPGQGLQFLFEYFSETQRNKGNFPGRFSGRQFSNSRSEMNVSTLELGDSALYLCASSPAAGEGEKLFFGSGTQLSVL.

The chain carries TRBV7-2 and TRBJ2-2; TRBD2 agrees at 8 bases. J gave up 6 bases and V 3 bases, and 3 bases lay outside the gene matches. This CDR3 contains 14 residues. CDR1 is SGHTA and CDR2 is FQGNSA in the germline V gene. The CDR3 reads CASSFTGGAGELFF. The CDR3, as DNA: TGTGCCAGCAGCTTCACCGGGGGGGCCGGGGAGCTGTTTTTT.

The CDR3 loop is CASSISRDRGRGTEAFF. The CDR3 DNA sequence: TGTGCCAGTAGTATAAGTCGGGACAGGGGGAGAGGCACTGAAGCTTTCTTT. The rearrangement joins TRBV19 to TRBJ1-1; TRBD1 matches 11 bases. The length of the CDR3 is 17 residues. The V segment lost 2 bases and the J segment 4 bases; nucleotides outside the gene matches: 9. CDR1 LNHDA and CDR2 SQIVND come from the germline V gene (reference sequence).

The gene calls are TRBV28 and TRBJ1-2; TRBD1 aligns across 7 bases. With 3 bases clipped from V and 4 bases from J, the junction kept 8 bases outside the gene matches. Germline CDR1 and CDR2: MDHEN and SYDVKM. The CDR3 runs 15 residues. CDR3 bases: TGTGCCAGCAGTTTGAACCCTCAGGGGGGCTATGGCTACACCTTC. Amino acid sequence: CASSLNPQGGYGYTF.

The CDR3 reads CASSKRTGLPYEQYF. The CDR3 coding sequence is TGTGCCAGCAGTAAACGGACAGGGTTACCCTACGAGCAGTACTTC. J is TRBJ2-7 and V is TRBV6-5, with 8 positions matching TRBD1. Trimming took 5 bases from V and 2 from J; bases not matched to a gene: 8. The CDR3 totals 15 residues. Germline CDR1 and CDR2: MNHEY and SVGAGI.

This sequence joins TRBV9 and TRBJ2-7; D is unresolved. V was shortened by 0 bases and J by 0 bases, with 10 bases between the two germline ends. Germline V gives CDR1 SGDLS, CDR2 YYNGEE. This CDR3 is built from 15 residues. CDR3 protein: CASSVGSSNSYEQYF. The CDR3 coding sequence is TGTGCCAGCAGCGTAGGGAGCAGCAACTCCTACGAGCAGTACTTC.

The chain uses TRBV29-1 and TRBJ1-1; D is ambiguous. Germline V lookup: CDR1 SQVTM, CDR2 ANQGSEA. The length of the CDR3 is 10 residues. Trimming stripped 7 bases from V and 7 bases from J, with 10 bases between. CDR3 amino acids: CSAEGFEAFF. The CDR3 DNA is TGCAGCGCCGAGGGTTTTGAAGCTTTCTTT.

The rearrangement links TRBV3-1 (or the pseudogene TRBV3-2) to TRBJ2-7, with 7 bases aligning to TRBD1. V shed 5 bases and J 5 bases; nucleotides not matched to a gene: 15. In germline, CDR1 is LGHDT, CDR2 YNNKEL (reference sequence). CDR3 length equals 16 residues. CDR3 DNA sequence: TGTGCCAGCAGCAAGGGTGTCGGACAGGCCGGCCACGAGCAGTACTTC. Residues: CASSKGVGQAGHEQYF.

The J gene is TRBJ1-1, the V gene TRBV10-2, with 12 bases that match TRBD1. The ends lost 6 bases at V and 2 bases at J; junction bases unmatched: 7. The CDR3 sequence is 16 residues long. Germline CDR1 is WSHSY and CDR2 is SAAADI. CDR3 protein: CASRAGQGAENTEAFF. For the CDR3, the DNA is TGCGCCAGCAGGGCGGGACAGGGGGCCGAAAACACTGAAGCTTTCTTT.

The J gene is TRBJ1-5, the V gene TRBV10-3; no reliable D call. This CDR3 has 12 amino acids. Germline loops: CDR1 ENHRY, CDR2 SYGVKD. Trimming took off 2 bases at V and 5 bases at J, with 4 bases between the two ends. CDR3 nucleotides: TGTGCCATCAGTGAGGAGTATCAGCCCCAGCATTTT. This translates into CAISEEYQPQHF.